The 27 T cell receptor beta chains reported below all come from one sample, sequenced in a study of regulatory T cells in long-lasting Graves disease. The sample's time point: newly diagnosed GD, antithyroid drugs for less than 3 months. PBMCs were the source of the RNA used for TCR sequencing. Arm-PCR of CDR3 regions and iRepertoire HTBI primers were the basis on which TCR beta libraries were built. MiXCR, applied by TCRdb to the multiplex PCR reads, yields one record per CDR3 protein. The repertoire consists of roughly 420,000 distinct CDR3 sequences, with around 17% occurring once and the leading ten covering 20% to 25%. These data also formed part of another study, on T cells in Graves' hyperthyroidism and ophthalmopathy.

The specimen comprised peripheral blood mononuclear cells (PBMCs), sampled at new diagnosis, from a patient treated with antithyroid drugs. The receptors shown here come from a woman aged 18-29 years with Graves disease.

This clonotype was observed a handful of times. This chain joins TRBV5-1 and TRBJ1-1, with a tentative D call TRBD1 (6 bases). The CDR3 has 15 residues. From germline, CDR1 is SGHRS and CDR2 YFSETQ. Trimming stripped 0 bases from V and 0 bases from J, with 9 bases between. This CDR3 is CASSLDRELNTEAFF. CDR3 nucleotide sequence: TGCGCCAGCAGCTTGGACAGGGAGTTGAACACTGAAGCTTTCTTT.

This clonotype was found many times. This sequence joins TRBV12-3 or TRBV12-4 and TRBJ2-7, with TRBD2 matching 10 bases. The CDR3 spans 15 residues. The V segment lost 1 base and the J segment 3 bases; nucleotides outside the gene matches: 3. CDR3 in DNA: TGTGCCAGCAGTTTAGGGACTAGCGGCGTCTACGAGCAGTACTTC. Translating it yields CASSLGTSGVYEQYF.

As to this clonotype: This clone may be a read error of a much larger clone one base away. The V call is TRBV6-2 or TRBV6-3, the J call TRBJ2-1; 13 bases agree with TRBD2. The ends lost 6 bases at V and 10 bases at J; junction bases unmatched: 18. There are 18 residues in the CDR3. Germline CDR1 and CDR2: MNHEY and SVGEGT. This chain's CDR3 is CASRRPGVGTSGTYEQFF. The CDR3 nucleotides read TGTGCCAGCAGGCGTCCGGGAGTCGGGACTAGCGGGACCTACGAGCAGTTCTTC.

This clonotype was seen a handful of times. The chain couples TRBV28 to TRBJ2-5; D is unresolved. There are 13 residues in the CDR3. CDR1 and CDR2 from the germline V gene are MDHEN and SYDVKM. Between the trimmed V and J ends, which lost 2 bases and 5 bases, there was a span of 9 bases. The CDR3 loop is CASSLAQLETQYF. The CDR3 nucleotides are TGTGCCAGCAGTTTAGCCCAGTTGGAGACCCAGTACTTC.

This clonotype was recorded many times. The chain has TRBV12-3 or TRBV12-4 and TRBJ2-5; D perhaps matches TRBD2 (5 bases). The CDR3 has 15 residues. Between the trimmed V and J ends, which lost 3 bases and 2 bases, there was a span of 13 bases. CDR3 residues: CASSLARSGQETQYF. CDR3 DNA: TGTGCCAGCAGTTTGGCGAGGAGCGGTCAAGAGACCCAGTACTTC.

The V gene is TRBV19, the J gene TRBJ1-1, with 7 bases lining up with TRBD1. The CDR3 loop spans 15 amino acids. With V trimmed by 5 bases and J by 1 base, 7 bases remained unmatched. Germline loops: CDR1 LNHDA, CDR2 SQIVND (reference sequence). The CDR3 reads CASSLQGPSNTEAFF. For the CDR3, the DNA is TGTGCCAGTAGTCTACAGGGGCCCTCGAACACTGAAGCTTTCTTT.

This clonotype was recorded at least ten times. The chain recombines TRBV28 with TRBJ1-1; D is uncertain. CDR3 size: 13 residues. V was shortened by 3 bases and J by 0 bases, with 5 bases between the two germline ends. The germline gives CDR1 MDHEN, CDR2 SYDVKM. The CDR3 DNA is TGTGCCAGCAGTTTTGGAATGAACACTGAAGCTTTCTTT. Its translation is CASSFGMNTEAFF.

This clonotype showed up just a few times. The rearrangement joins TRBV9 to TRBJ2-7; tentative D call: TRBD1 (6 bases). CDR3 length equals 16 residues. The V and J ends lost 4 bases and 5 bases respectively, with 22 bases between them. Germline V lookup: CDR1 SGDLS, CDR2 YYNGEE. The CDR3 coding sequence is TGTGCCAGCAGCCCAACCTCAGGGGCGCCCGCCCACGAGCAGTACTTC. It translates to CASSPTSGAPAHEQYF.

The V and J genes are TRBV20-1 and TRBJ1-6; D gene uncertain. Germline CDR1 reads DFQATT; CDR2 reads SNEGSKA (reference sequence). The CDR3 is 14 amino acids. The V and J ends lost 0 bases and 7 bases respectively, with 10 bases between them. CDR3: CSAREKGGNSPLHF. The CDR3 DNA is TGCAGTGCTAGAGAAAAGGGAGGGAATTCACCCCTCCACTTT.

In this sample, this clonotype turned up many times. V and J are TRBV11-2 and TRBJ2-2; 8 nucleotides agree with TRBD1. The V gene's germline CDR1 is SGHAT and CDR2 FQNNGV. The CDR3 is 14 amino acids. The V gene end was trimmed by 5 bases and the J gene end by 5 bases; junction bases not matched to a gene: 4. CDR3 region: CASSRTGPTGELFF. As DNA, the CDR3 is TGTGCCAGCAGCCGGACAGGGCCGACCGGGGAGCTGTTTTTT.

This clonotype was found a few times. This chain connects TRBV4-3 to TRBJ1-2; TRBD1 matches 7 bases. Germline trimming cut 4 bases from V and 4 bases from J; bases unmatched to any gene: 6. Germline V gene data show CDR1 as LGHNA and CDR2 as YSLEER. CDR3 length equals 14 residues. CDR3 protein: CASSPGGGSYGYTF. The CDR3 bases are TGCGCCAGCAGCCCCGGAGGGGGCAGCTATGGCTACACCTTC.

The CDR3 here is CSASPGTSLPYEQYF. For the CDR3, the DNA is TGCAGTGCTAGCCCCGGCACTTCTTTACCCTACGAGCAGTACTTC. This sequence joins TRBV20-1 and TRBJ2-7, with unresolved D. The V end lost 3 bases, the J end lost 2 bases, and 17 bases lay between the germline ends. CDR1 is DFQATT and CDR2 is SNEGSKA in the germline V gene (reference sequence). The CDR3 is 15 residues long.

This clonotype was detected ten times or more. The rearrangement uses TRBV5-1 and TRBJ2-7, with TRBD2 matching over 8 bases. The CDR3 has 13 residues. Unmatched junction bases numbered 3, after V lost 7 bases and J lost 0 bases. The germline V gene has CDR1 SGHRS and CDR2 YFSETQ. DNA of the CDR3: TGCGCCAGCCGGCGGGGGGACTCCTACGAGCAGTACTTC. It yields the protein CASRRGDSYEQYF.

The DNA for the CDR3 is TGTGCCAGCAGCTTGGGGGCCAGGGGAATTTCCGACGAGCAGTACTTC. Its translation: CASSLGARGISDEQYF. The chain recombines TRBV5-5 with TRBJ2-7; D is perhaps TRBD1 (6 bases). The germline CDR1 and CDR2 sequences are SGHKS and YYEKEE (reference sequence). V lost 0 bases to trimming and J lost 5 bases, with 18 bases between them. The CDR3 loop spans 16 amino acids.

This rearrangement joins TRBV6-5 to TRBJ1-1; 8 bases are shared with TRBD1. This CDR3 region has 15 residues. With 4 bases clipped from V and 5 bases from J, the junction kept 9 bases outside the gene matches. CDR1 is MNHEY and CDR2 is SVGAGI in the germline V gene. The CDR3: CASSSRTGTKTEAFF. The CDR3 bases are TGTGCCAGCAGTTCTAGGACAGGGACGAAAACTGAAGCTTTCTTT.

The table lists this clonotype with a few counts. The chain couples TRBV6-1 to TRBJ2-6, with D maybe TRBD2 (7 bases). Germline V gives CDR1 MNHNS, CDR2 SASEGT. The V end was cut by 8 bases, the J end by 3 bases, with 11 bases between. The length of the CDR3 is 14 residues. For the CDR3, the DNA is TGTGCCAGCGGGGGCGGGAGTGGGGCCAACGTCCTGACTTTC. Translation gives CASGGGSGANVLTF.

This clonotype was recorded many times. The V gene is TRBV12-3 or TRBV12-4, the J gene TRBJ1-1; D not resolved. The CDR3 contains 13 residues. V lost 3 bases, J lost 1 base, and 6 bases lay in between. Here the CDR3 DNA reads TGTGCCAGCAGTTTGGAGCAGAACACTGAAGCTTTCTTT. It translates to CASSLEQNTEAFF.

This sequence joins TRBV27 and TRBJ2-4; maybe TRBD1 (6 bases). This CDR3 has 15 amino acids. V lost 6 bases and J 4 bases, leaving 16 bases between the germline ends. Germline CDR1 and CDR2: MNHEY and SMNVEV (reference sequence). The CDR3, as DNA: TGTGCCAGCAGCGAACTGGGGGACAAGAAAAACATTCAGTACTTC. Its translation: CASSELGDKKNIQYF.

The chain uses TRBV19 and TRBJ1-6; the match to TRBD1 covers 7 bases. CDR1 LNHDA and CDR2 SQIVND come from the germline V gene (reference sequence). The CDR3 contains 15 residues. The V and J ends lost 6 bases and 10 bases, in that order; junction bases with no gene match: 12. In nucleotides, the CDR3 is TGTGCCAGTAGCCTGACGGGGACAGCAGGATCACCCCTCCACTTT. Translating gives CASSLTGTAGSPLHF. The variable domain in full, completed from reference TRBV19 and TRBJ1-6, reads DGGITQSPKYLFRKEGQNVTLSCEQNLNHDAMYWYRQDPGQGLRLIYYSQIVNDFQKGDIAEGYSVSREKKESFPLTVTSAQKNPTAFYLCASSLTGTAGSPLHFGNGTRLTVT.

This chain uses TRBV29-1 with TRBJ1-3, with TRBD1 identical over 8 bases. Looked up from germline, CDR1 is SQVTM and CDR2 is ANQGSEA. Unmatched junction bases numbered 6, after V lost 1 base and J lost 4 bases. This CDR3 has 15 amino acids. For the CDR3, the DNA is TGCAGCGTTGAAGGACAGGGGATCTCCGGAAACACCATATATTTT. Translated: CSVEGQGISGNTIYF.

This clonotype came up many times. The chain uses TRBV28 and TRBJ2-7; 16 bases align to TRBD2. The ends lost 5 bases at V and 7 bases at J; junction bases unmatched: 20. The CDR3 has 20 amino acids. Looked up from germline, CDR1 is MDHEN and CDR2 is SYDVKM. CDR3 protein: CASSPQLHLGTSGRAREQYF. The CDR3 DNA sequence: TGTGCCAGCAGTCCCCAACTCCATCTCGGGACTAGCGGGAGGGCCCGGGAGCAGTACTTC. The full variable domain, completed using reference TRBV28 and TRBJ2-7, is DVKVTQSSRYLVKRTGEKVFLECVQDMDHENMFWYRQDPGLGLRLIYFSYDVKMKEKGDIPEGYSVSREKKERFSLILESASTNQTSMYLCASSPQLHLGTSGRAREQYFGPGTRLTVT.

As concerns this clonotype: A read error likely explains this, since a far larger clone differs by one base. The V gene is TRBV28, the J gene TRBJ2-3; 10 bases are a match to TRBD1. TRBJ2-5 explains the end of the DNA better; the J call may be wrong. The CDR3 covers 14 residues. Germline values: CDR1 MDHEN, CDR2 SYDVKM. The DNA for the CDR3 is TGTGCCAGCAGGGAGACAGGGGGCATGGAGACCCAGTACTTC. This encodes CASRETGGMETQYF.

V is TRBV27 and J is TRBJ2-2; TRBD2 aligns across 8 bases. The CDR3 spans 14 residues. The germline CDR1 and CDR2 sequences are MNHEY and SMNVEV (reference sequence). In DNA, the CDR3 is TGTGTCACCCGGCAGCGGGAGAGCTCCGGGGAGCTGTTTTTT. Translating gives CVTRQRESSGELFF.

The genes are TRBV28 and TRBJ1-1; 11 bases line up with TRBD1. Germline V lookup: CDR1 MDHEN, CDR2 SYDVKM. This CDR3 contains 16 residues. V was pared by 8 bases and J by 1 base, with 9 bases of the junction left unmatched. CDR3 nucleotides: TGTGCCAGCCGACGGACAGGGGGCGGGGGGAACACTGAAGCTTTCTTT. Amino acids: CASRRTGGGGNTEAFF.

Points on this clonotype: A much larger clone is a single base away; this may be a read error. The chain recombines TRBV2 with TRBJ2-7; D unresolved. The germline CDR1 and CDR2 sequences are SNHLY and FYNNEI. This CDR3 has 11 amino acids. The CDR3 loop reads CASVGSCEQYF. CDR3 sequence (DNA): TGTGCCAGCGTCGGATCCTGCGAGCAGTACTTC.

V is TRBV6-2 or TRBV6-3 and J is TRBJ1-1; TRBD1 might be the D (6 bases). This CDR3 is built from 14 residues. CDR1 and CDR2 from the germline V gene are MNHEY and SVGEGT. With 0 bases removed from V and 5 bases from J, the gap between germline ends came to 10 bases. The CDR3 protein is CASSYSGGRTEAFF. The CDR3 DNA sequence: TGTGCCAGCAGTTACTCTGGGGGGCGGACTGAAGCTTTCTTT.

This clonotype was seen ten or more times. The chain has TRBV5-6 and TRBJ2-5, with no clear D. The CDR3 extends over 14 amino acids. Germline V CDR1 and CDR2: SGHDT, YYEEEE. The ends were cut back, 0 bases at V and 2 bases at J, with 8 bases in the middle. CDR3 residues: CASSLGPPQETQYF. CDR3 DNA sequence: TGTGCCAGCAGCTTGGGGCCACCTCAAGAGACCCAGTACTTC.